The clone carrying this TCR beta chain was detected only a few times. Trimming stripped 4 bases from V and 0 bases from J, with 10 bases between. CDR1 is KGHDR, CDR2 SFDVKD, per germline. CDR3 size: 15 residues. Time point denoted: pre-sensitization, week 0. Treatment denoted: therapeutic diphenylcyclopropenone sensitization with weekly scalp DPC. The data originate from a study of human T cells and chemical hapten exposure. TCRdb recomputed calls from the RACE reads with MiXCR, one row per CDR3 protein. The sample shows more than 250,000 distinct CDR3 sequences, 8.6% of them seen only once. The chain uses TRBV24-1 and TRBJ2-3; D unclear. The clonotype comes from a woman aged 40 to 50 with alopecia areata. Some clones in this sample may be carry-over from other donors' samples. The sample in question was whole blood, obtained in connection with sensitization to the hapten diphenylcyclopropenone (DPC). The CDR3 sequence: CATSDPVRSTDTQYF. The CDR3 nucleotides read TGTGCCACCAGTGACCCGGTTAGGAGCACAGATACGCAGTATTTT.